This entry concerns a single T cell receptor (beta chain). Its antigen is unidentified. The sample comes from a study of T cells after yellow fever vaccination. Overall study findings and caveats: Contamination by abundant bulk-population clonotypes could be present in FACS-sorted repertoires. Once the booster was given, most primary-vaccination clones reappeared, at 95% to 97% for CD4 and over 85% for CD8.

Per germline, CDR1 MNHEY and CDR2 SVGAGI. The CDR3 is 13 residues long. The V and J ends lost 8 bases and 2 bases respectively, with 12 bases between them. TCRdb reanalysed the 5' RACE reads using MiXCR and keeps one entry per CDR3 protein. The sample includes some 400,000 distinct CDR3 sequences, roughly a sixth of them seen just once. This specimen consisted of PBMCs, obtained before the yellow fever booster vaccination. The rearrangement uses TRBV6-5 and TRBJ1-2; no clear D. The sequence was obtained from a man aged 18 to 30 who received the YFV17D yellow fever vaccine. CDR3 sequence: CASRSGPNYGYTF. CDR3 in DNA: TGTGCCAGCCGATCCGGGCCAAACTATGGCTACACCTTC.